The 8 T cell receptor beta chains below come from one sample, sequenced in a study of T cell responses to AZD1222 COVID-19 vaccine (dated by TCRdb to 2020 to 2022). Library generation was performed with the immunoSEQ multiplex PCR assay. TCRdb retrieved this table from immuneACCESS and kept in-frame rearrangements only. Not all clones are present; in checked studies, unresolved V genes account for under half, and no reason is known for the remainder. Here the sample has 57,000 or so clones; roughly four fifths occur a single time. The ten most abundant clones make up 20% to 30% of the sample. The time point label, read with the paper, signifies: about 28 days (+/-7) after the second vaccine dose. This sample comprised peripheral blood, obtained 28 days after the second AZD1222 dose. The receptor source for this set is an adult who received the AZD1222 COVID-19 vaccine.

The J gene is TRBJ2-1, the V gene TRBV7-3; D unresolved. Between the trimmed V and J ends, which lost 0 bases and 2 bases, there was a span of 8 bases. CDR3 length: 15 amino acids. CDR1 and CDR2 from the germline V gene are SGHTA and FQGTGA. The CDR3 DNA reads TGTGCCAGCAGCTTAACGGGCCTCCCCTACAATGAGCAGTTCTTC. This sequence encodes CASSLTGLPYNEQFF. Based on the CDR3 plus reference TRBV7-3 and TRBJ2-1, the full variable domain is GAGVSQTPSNKVTEKGKYVELRCDPISGHTALYWYRQSLGQGPEFLIYFQGTGAADDSGLPNDRFFAVRPEGSVSTLKIQRTERGDSAVYLCASSLTGLPYNEQFFGPGTRLTVL.

Regarding this clone: A much larger clone differs by one base, so this may be a read error. Other DNA sequences in this sample translate to the same CDR3. The chain couples TRBV4-2 to TRBJ2-2; no clear D gene. Germline lookup yields CDR1 LGHNA and CDR2 YNFKEQ. This CDR3 is built from 15 residues. CDR3 bases: TGTGCTAGCAGCCCTTCGTTGGACCACACCGGGGAGCTGTTTTTT. The encoded protein is CASSPSLDHTGELFF.

The chain combines TRBV3-1 (or the pseudogene TRBV3-2) with TRBJ2-2; weak D call: TRBD2 (5 bases). CDR1 LGHDT and CDR2 YNNKEL come from the germline V gene (reference sequence). Deletions cut 5 bases from V and 0 bases from J, with 19 bases between. CDR3 length: 18 residues. The chain's CDR3 is CASSETSVARSNTGELFF. CDR3 DNA sequence: TGTGCCAGCAGCGAAACTTCGGTAGCGCGATCGAACACCGGGGAGCTGTTTTTT.

The CDR3 DNA reads as TGTGCCAGCAGCTTAGCGGGCAGGGGTAGCAATGAGCAGTTCTTC. Protein: CASSLAGRGSNEQFF. The V call is TRBV7-9, the J call TRBJ2-1, with D maybe TRBD1 (6 bases). Per the germline V gene, CDR1 is SEHNR and CDR2 is FQNEAQ (reference sequence). The CDR3 length is 15 residues. V dropped 0 bases and J dropped 6 bases, with 12 bases sitting between them.

The chain uses TRBV28 and TRBJ2-7, with 8 bases fitting TRBD2. The CDR3 totals 18 residues. Germline V gives CDR1 MDHEN, CDR2 SYDVKM. The V segment lost 3 bases and the J segment 1 base; nucleotides outside the gene matches: 14. The CDR3 sequence: CASSFHPLNGRASYEQYF. The CDR3 DNA reads as TGTGCCAGCAGTTTCCATCCCCTAAACGGGAGGGCATCCTACGAGCAGTACTTC.

V usage is TRBV4-3 and J usage is TRBJ2-7; 9 bases agree with TRBD2. The germline gives CDR1 LGHNA, CDR2 YSLEER. V lost 1 base and J lost 5; bases outside the gene matches: 0. The CDR3 is 13 amino acids. CDR3 residues: CASSQGLADEQYF. DNA of the CDR3: TGCGCCAGCAGCCAAGGACTAGCGGACGAGCAGTACTTC.

The chain combines TRBV19 with TRBJ1-2, with a possible D match to TRBD1 (6 bases). CDR1 LNHDA and CDR2 SQIVND come from the germline V gene (reference sequence). The CDR3 has 19 residues. V dropped 5 bases and J dropped 5 bases, with 30 bases sitting between them. The DNA for the CDR3 is TGTGCCAGTAGTCCCCGGTTCTGGACAGTTATAACTACTGGATATGGCTACACCTTC. This translates into CASSPRFWTVITTGYGYTF.

This chain uses TRBV6-2 or TRBV6-3 with TRBJ1-5; possibly TRBD1 for D (5 bases). The CDR3 runs 16 residues. Trimming pared 4 bases from V and 0 bases from J, leaving 13 bases between. CDR1 is MNHEY, CDR2 SVGEGT, per germline. The CDR3 DNA sequence: TGTGCCAGCAGTTCCACAGGCGGGGGTAGCAATCAGCCCCAGCATTTT. This codes for CASSSTGGGSNQPQHF.